The 21 T cell receptor beta chains listed next were all sequenced from one sample in a study of T cell repertoires in cytomegalovirus infection. TCRdb re-analysed the reads in MiXCR, keeping a single row per CDR3 protein. The data contain about 180,000 distinct CDR3 sequences, approximately 15% of them singletons. The specimen sequenced was PBMCs. These receptors all stem from a human donor in good health (CMV status not recorded). Some clones in this sample may be carry-over from other donors' samples.

J is TRBJ1-2 and V is TRBV29-1; TRBD1 agrees at 8 bases. The CDR3 is made up of 12 amino acids. Germline V gene lookup returns CDR1 SQVTM and CDR2 ANQGSEA. V lost 6 bases, J lost 5 bases, and 5 bases stayed unmatched. CDR3 amino acids: CSVRTGNYGYTF. CDR3 DNA sequence: TGCAGCGTGCGGACAGGGAATTATGGCTACACCTTC.

This clonotype was picked up many times. The chain is built from TRBV7-8 and TRBJ2-1; TRBD2 matches at 7 bases. The CDR3 consists of 17 residues. V lost 3 bases to trimming and J lost 2 bases; unmatched junction nucleotides: 10. Germline V CDR1 and CDR2: SGHVS, FQNEAQ. The CDR3 DNA is TGTGCCAGCAGCTTTACGCGGGAGCCGAACCCCTACAATGAGCAGTTCTTC. It encodes CASSFTREPNPYNEQFF. The full variable domain, in which reference TRBV7-8 and TRBJ2-1 provide the parts outside the CDR3, is GAGVSQSPRYKVAKRGQDVALRCDPISGHVSLFWYQQALGQGPEFLTYFQNEAQLDKSGLPSDRFFAERPEGSVSTLKIQRTQQEDSAVYLCASSFTREPNPYNEQFFGPGTRLTVL.

There are many counts of this clonotype. The CDR3: CASSPLDGVSNQPQHF. In DNA, the CDR3 is TGTGCCAGCAGCCCATTAGACGGAGTTAGCAATCAGCCCCAGCATTTT. The rearrangement uses TRBV7-6 and TRBJ1-5, with unresolved D. Germline V lookup: CDR1 SGHVS, CDR2 FNYEAQ. The length of the CDR3 is 16 residues. Trimming pared 5 bases from V and 0 bases from J, leaving 14 bases between.

On this clonotype: One junction end disagrees with the germline gene, perhaps due to a read error. The rearrangement joins TRBV6-2 or TRBV6-3 to TRBJ1-2, with 7 bases matching TRBD1. This CDR3 is 11 amino acids long. Germline V CDR1 and CDR2: MNHEY, SVGEGT. The CDR3 here is CASKQYGDSAF. The CDR3 nucleotides read TGTGCCAGCAAACAATATGGGGACAGCGCCTTC.

This chain uses TRBV5-1 with TRBJ2-5; no definite D call. CDR1 is SGHRS and CDR2 is YFSETQ in the germline V gene. The germline V and J ends were trimmed by 0 bases and 5 bases, with 11 bases remaining between them. This CDR3 contains 14 residues. The DNA of the CDR3 is TGCGCCAGCAGCTTGGATCCGTCGTATGAGACCCAGTACTTC. Residues: CASSLDPSYETQYF. Full variable domain (rest looked up from reference TRBV5-1 and TRBJ2-5): KAGVTQTPRYLIKTRGQQVTLSCSPISGHRSVSWYQQTPGQGLQFLFEYFSETQRNKGNFPGRFSGRQFSNSRSEMNVSTLELGDSALYLCASSLDPSYETQYFGPGTRLLVL.

This clonotype occurred many times. The rearrangement uses TRBV28 and TRBJ2-5, with 7 nucleotides matching TRBD2. With V trimmed by 1 base and J by 0 bases, 5 bases remained unmatched. The germline V gene encodes CDR1 MDHEN and CDR2 SYDVKM. CDR3 size: 16 residues. In DNA form, the CDR3 reads TGTGCCAGCAGTTTATCGCTGCGGGAGTACCAAGAGACCCAGTACTTC. The encoded protein is CASSLSLREYQETQYF.

This clonotype has ten or more counts. The J gene is TRBJ1-4, the V gene TRBV7-2, with D unclear. Germline loops: CDR1 SGHTA, CDR2 FQGNSA. This CDR3 comprises 15 residues. The germline V and J ends were trimmed by 5 bases and 0 bases, with 10 bases remaining between them. The CDR3 DNA reads as TGTGCCAGCAGCGGGAACGGGCCAACTAATGAAAAACTGTTTTTT. Its protein product is CASSGNGPTNEKLFF.

There are a few counts of this clonotype. This chain links TRBV2 with TRBJ2-2, with TRBD2 matching over 11 bases. Germline CDR1 reads SNHLY; CDR2 reads FYNNEI. This CDR3 contains 19 residues. V shed 6 bases, J shed 1 base, and the junction held 13 bases outside the gene matches. The CDR3 coding sequence is TGTGCCAGCAGGCTGGTACTAGCGGGGGCCCAAAAGAACACCGGGGAGCTGTTTTTT. This gives the protein CASRLVLAGAQKNTGELFF.

This clonotype was recorded a few times. The chain is built from TRBV29-1 and TRBJ1-1, with D uncertain. This CDR3 contains 13 residues. Germline CDR1 and CDR2: SQVTM and ANQGSEA. V lost 6 bases, J lost 4 bases, and 15 bases lay in between. This CDR3 is CSVGPVRSTEAFF. CDR3 coding DNA: TGCAGCGTGGGCCCGGTCAGAAGCACTGAAGCTTTCTTT. Drawing the rest from reference TRBV29-1 and TRBJ1-1, the complete variable domain is SAVISQKPSRDICQRGTSLTIQCQVDSQVTMMFWYRQQPGQSLTLIATANQGSEATYESGFVIDKFPISRPNLTFSTLTVSNMSPEDSSIYLCSVGPVRSTEAFFGQGTRLTVV.

The chain employs TRBV29-1 and TRBJ1-1, with D possibly matching TRBD1 (6 bases). V was pared by 7 bases and J by 8 bases, with 17 bases between. CDR3 length equals 12 residues. Germline-derived CDR1 and CDR2 are SQVTM and ANQGSEA. In nucleotides, the CDR3 is TGCAGCGGGGGTAGCGGGGGCGGAGAAGCTTTCTTT. Its translation: CSGGSGGGEAFF.

This clonotype has a handful of counts. This sequence joins TRBV10-3 and TRBJ1-6; no firm D call. This CDR3 has 14 residues. Germline V gene data show CDR1 as ENHRY and CDR2 as SYGVKD. Trimming shortened V by 1 base and J by 5 bases, and 6 bases separated the two germline ends. The CDR3 bases are TGTGCCATCAGTGAGTTTCGAGATAATTCACCCCTCCACTTT. Translation gives CAISEFRDNSPLHF.

This clonotype was observed at least ten times. This chain connects TRBV12-3 or TRBV12-4 to TRBJ1-1; the D is unclear. Between the trimmed V and J ends, which lost 1 base and 0 bases, there was a span of 6 bases. The CDR3 is 14 residues long. CDR3 region: CASSLEHMNTEAFF. In nucleotides, the CDR3 is TGTGCCAGCAGTTTAGAACACATGAACACTGAAGCTTTCTTT.

This rearrangement joins TRBV5-6 to TRBJ1-2, with 9 bases identical to TRBD1. The CDR3 loop spans 15 amino acids. With V trimmed by 0 bases and J by 6 bases, 6 bases remained unmatched. Germline V CDR1 and CDR2: SGHDT, YYEEEE. The CDR3 DNA is TGTGCCAGCAGCTTGGGCCGGGACAGGGCTCATGGCTACACCTTC. Translation gives CASSLGRDRAHGYTF. Combining the CDR3 with reference TRBV5-6 and TRBJ1-2 gives the whole variable domain DAGVTQSPTHLIKTRGQQVTLRCSPKSGHDTVSWYQQALGQGPQFIFQYYEEEERQRGNFPDRFSGHQFPNYSSELNVNALLLGDSALYLCASSLGRDRAHGYTFGSGTRLTVV.

This clonotype has more than one count but fewer than ten. The rearrangement links TRBV20-1 to TRBJ1-5; D is undetermined. The ends were cut back, 4 bases at V and 0 bases at J, with 16 bases in the middle. Germline V gene sequence: CDR1 DFQATT, CDR2 SNEGSKA (reference sequence). The CDR3 consists of 16 residues. Here the CDR3 reads CSANGPNRDSNQPQHF. DNA of the CDR3: TGCAGTGCTAACGGACCCAACCGGGATAGCAATCAGCCCCAGCATTTT.

There are many counts of this clonotype. The genes are TRBV20-1 and TRBJ1-2; perhaps TRBD1 as D (5 bases). V lost 2 bases and J 6 bases, leaving 16 bases between the germline ends. Germline V lookup: CDR1 DFQATT, CDR2 SNEGSKA (reference sequence). CDR3 length equals 14 residues. CDR3 sequence reads: CSARYGGKTDGYTF. The CDR3 nucleotides read TGCAGTGCTAGATATGGGGGGAAAACGGATGGCTACACCTTC.

The chain couples TRBV7-9 to TRBJ2-5; TRBD1 matches 7 bases. This CDR3 is 13 amino acids long. Trimming removed 8 bases from V and 4 bases from J; junction bases left unmatched: 7. From germline, CDR1 is SEHNR and CDR2 FQNEAQ (reference sequence). CDR3 nucleotide sequence: TGTGCCAGCTCGACAGGGACCGGAGAGACCCAGTACTTC. Amino acids: CASSTGTGETQYF.

This clonotype was seen ten or more times. The V call is TRBV10-3, the J call TRBJ1-5; D is undetermined. The germline V gene has CDR1 ENHRY and CDR2 SYGVKD. Trimming removed 4 bases at V and 1 base at J, with 5 bases between. CDR3 length: 13 amino acids. CDR3 sequence reads: CAISGGSNQPQHF. CDR3 sequence (DNA): TGTGCCATCAGTGGGGGAAGCAATCAGCCCCAGCATTTT.

This clonotype was detected only once. This chain links TRBV28 with TRBJ1-2; D perhaps matches TRBD1 (6 bases). There are 14 residues in the CDR3. Trimming stripped 6 bases from V and 3 bases from J, with 14 bases between. CDR1 MDHEN and CDR2 SYDVKM come from the germline V gene. The CDR3 region is CASSYTGNYYGYTF. CDR3 coding DNA: TGTGCCAGCAGCTATACAGGGAATTACTATGGCTACACCTTC.

The chain employs TRBV3-1 and TRBJ2-1; no definite D call. Germline CDR1 is LGHDT and CDR2 is YNNKEL (reference sequence). The CDR3 covers 12 residues. V shed 3 bases and J shed 12 bases, with 12 bases lying between them. CDR3 loop: CASSHTGKGQFF. Here the CDR3 DNA reads TGTGCCAGCAGCCACACCGGTAAGGGGCAGTTCTTC.

The V and J genes are TRBV20-1 and TRBJ2-7, with D unclear. The CDR3 has 13 residues. Germline V gene data show CDR1 as DFQATT and CDR2 as SNEGSKA (reference sequence). Trimming took 4 bases from V and 2 from J, leaving 12 bases between them. CDR3 nucleotides: TGCAGTGCTACCCCAGAGGTAGCCTACGAGCAGTACTTC. It specifies CSATPEVAYEQYF.

This clonotype was observed many times. V usage is TRBV7-2 and J usage is TRBJ1-1; TRBD1 aligns across 11 bases. This CDR3 is 18 amino acids long. J lost 0 bases, V lost 3 bases, and 9 bases had no gene match. Germline V CDR1 and CDR2: SGHTA, FQGNSA. CDR3 sequence (DNA): TGTGCCAGCAGCTTCCCTCGGACAGGGGGCATTATGAACACTGAAGCTTTCTTT. Translation: CASSFPRTGGIMNTEAFF.